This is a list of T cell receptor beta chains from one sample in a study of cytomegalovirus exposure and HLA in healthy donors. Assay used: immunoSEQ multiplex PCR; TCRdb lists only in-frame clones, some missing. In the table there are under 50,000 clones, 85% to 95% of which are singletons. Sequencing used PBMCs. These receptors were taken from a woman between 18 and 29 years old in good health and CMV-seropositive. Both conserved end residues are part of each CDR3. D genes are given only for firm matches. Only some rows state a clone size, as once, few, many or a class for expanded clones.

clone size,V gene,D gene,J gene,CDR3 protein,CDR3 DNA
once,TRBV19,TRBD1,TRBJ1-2,CASSIVGDRASFGYGYTF,TGTGCCAGTAGTATAGTGGGAGACAGGGCATCCTTCGGGTATGGCTACACCTTC
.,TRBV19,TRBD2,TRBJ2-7,CASSMGTSGTYEQYF,TGTGCCAGTAGTATGGGGACTAGCGGCACCTACGAGCAGTACTTC
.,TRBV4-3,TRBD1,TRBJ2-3,CASSRGTGGADTQYF,TGCGCCAGCAGCCGCGGGACAGGGGGCGCAGATACGCAGTATTTT
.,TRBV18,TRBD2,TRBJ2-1,CASSRWGTSGYNEQFF,TGTGCCAGCTCCCGCTGGGGGACTAGCGGTTACAATGAGCAGTTCTTC
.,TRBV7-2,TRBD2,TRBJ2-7,CASSPLAGGYEQYF,TGTGCCAGCAGCCCTCTAGCGGGAGGGTACGAGCAGTACTTC
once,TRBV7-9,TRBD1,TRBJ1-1,CASSTPGQGLGTEAFF,TGTGCCAGCAGTACTCCGGGACAGGGGTTAGGCACTGAAGCTTTCTTT
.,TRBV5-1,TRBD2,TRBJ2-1,CASSYLGTSGATYNEQFF,TGCGCCAGCAGCTACCTTGGGACTAGCGGGGCTACCTACAATGAGCAGTTCTTC
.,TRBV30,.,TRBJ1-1,CAWTLISGEAFF,TGTGCCTGGACCCTAATTTCGGGAGAAGCTTTCTTT
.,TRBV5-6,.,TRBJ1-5,CASSLAGIGIYNQPQHF,TGTGCCAGCAGCTTGGCGGGGATAGGGATTTACAATCAGCCCCAGCATTTT
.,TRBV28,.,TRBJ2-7,CASSYFQNEQYF,TGTGCCAGCAGTTATTTCCAAAACGAGCAGTACTTC
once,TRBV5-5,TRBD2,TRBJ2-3,CASSFRTSGTSTDTQYF,TGTGCCAGCAGCTTCAGGACTAGCGGGACTAGCACAGATACGCAGTATTTT
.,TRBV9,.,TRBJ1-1,CASSVVSGNTEAFF,TGTGCCAGCAGCGTAGTATCCGGGAACACTGAAGCTTTCTTT
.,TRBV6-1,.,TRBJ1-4,CASSEGGGNEKLFF,TGTGCCAGCAGTGAAGGGGGAGGCAATGAAAAACTGTTTTTT
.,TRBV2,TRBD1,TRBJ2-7,CASSGTAIPYF,TGTGCCAGCAGCGGGACAGCCATTCCCTACTTC
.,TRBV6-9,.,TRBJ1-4,CASSYRQEKLFF,TGTGCCAGCAGTTATCGACAGGAAAAACTGTTTTTT
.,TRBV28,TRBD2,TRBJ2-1,CASSSSGGRNEQFF,TGTGCCAGCAGCTCGTCGGGGGGTCGCAATGAGCAGTTCTTC
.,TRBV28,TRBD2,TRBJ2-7,CASSRTSGSQAYEQYF,TGTGCCAGCAGCCGGACTAGCGGGAGTCAGGCCTACGAGCAGTACTTC
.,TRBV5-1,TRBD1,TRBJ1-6,CASSGDRPNSPLHF,TGCGCCAGCAGCGGGGACAGGCCGAATTCACCCCTCCACTTT
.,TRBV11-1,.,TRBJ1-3,CASSLNSGSGNTIYF,TGTGCCAGCAGCTTAAACAGCGGATCTGGAAACACCATATATTTT
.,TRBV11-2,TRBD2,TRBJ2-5,CASSPPGRRETQYF,TGTGCCAGCAGCCCCCCCGGGAGGAGGGAGACCCAGTACTTC
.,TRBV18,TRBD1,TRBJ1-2,CASSPGTGGDGYTF,TGTGCCAGCTCACCTGGGACAGGGGGCGACGGCTACACCTTC
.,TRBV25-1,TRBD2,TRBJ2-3,CATRGGSTDTQYF,TGTGCCACCCGGGGGGGTAGCACAGATACGCAGTATTTT
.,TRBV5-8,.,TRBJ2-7,CASSLRAGNSYEQYF,TGTGCCAGCAGCTTACGGGCGGGGAACTCCTACGAGCAGTACTTC
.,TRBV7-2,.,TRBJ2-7,CASSLAAGSAYEQYF,TGTGCCAGCAGCTTAGCGGCAGGGTCAGCCTACGAGCAGTACTTC
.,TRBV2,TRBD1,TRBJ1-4,CASSGGQGNEKLFF,TGTGCCAGCAGTGGGGGACAGGGAAATGAAAAACTGTTTTTT
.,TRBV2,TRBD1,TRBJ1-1,CASRDRDRHNTEAFF,TGTGCCAGCAGAGACAGGGACAGACACAACACTGAAGCTTTCTTT
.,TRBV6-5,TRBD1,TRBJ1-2,CASSSSQGGGYGYTF,TGTGCCAGCAGTTCTTCACAGGGGGGGGGCTATGGCTACACCTTC
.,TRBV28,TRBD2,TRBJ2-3,CASSRLAGNTDTQYF,TGTGCCAGCAGTAGACTAGCGGGAAACACAGATACGCAGTATTTT
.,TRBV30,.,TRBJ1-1,CAWRLFTEAFF,TGTGCCTGGAGACTCTTCACTGAAGCTTTCTTT
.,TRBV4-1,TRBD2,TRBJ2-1,CASSQDLNLAGAGDEQFF,TGCGCCAGCAGCCAAGACCTCAACCTAGCGGGAGCTGGCGATGAGCAGTTCTTC
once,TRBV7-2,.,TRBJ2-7,CASSLVAREQYF,TGTGCCAGCAGCTTAGTAGCCCGCGAGCAGTACTTC
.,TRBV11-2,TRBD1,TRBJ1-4,CASSLDRVNEKLFF,TGTGCCAGCAGCCTCGACAGGGTTAATGAAAAACTGTTTTTT
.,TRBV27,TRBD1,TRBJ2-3,CASSSAGQGRYTDTQYF,TGTGCCAGCAGTTCCGCGGGACAGGGGCGGTACACAGATACGCAGTATTTT
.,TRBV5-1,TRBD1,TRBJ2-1,CASSSGTGQRSDEQFF,TGCGCCAGCAGCTCGGGGACAGGACAAAGGTCGGATGAGCAGTTCTTC
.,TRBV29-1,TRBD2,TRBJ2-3,CSSGGTRSDTQYF,TGCAGCTCAGGAGGGACTAGATCCGATACGCAGTATTTT
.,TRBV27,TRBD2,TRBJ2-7,CASRGERTSGSYEQYF,TGTGCCAGCAGGGGGGAAAGGACTAGCGGGAGTTACGAGCAGTACTTC
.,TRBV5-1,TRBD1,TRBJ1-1,CASSEVPGQGMNTEAFF,TGCGCCAGCAGCGAAGTCCCGGGACAGGGGATGAACACTGAAGCTTTCTTT
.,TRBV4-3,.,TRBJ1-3,CASSLALGGTGNTIYF,TGCGCCAGCAGCCTAGCATTGGGGGGAACCGGAAACACCATATATTTT
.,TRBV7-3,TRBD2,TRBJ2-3,CASSLSSGGTSGTDTQYF,TGTGCCAGCAGCTTATCCTCGGGGGGGACTAGCGGCACAGATACGCAGTATTTT
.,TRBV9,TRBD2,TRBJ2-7,CASSAVGLAASSEQYF,TGTGCCAGCAGCGCGGTGGGACTAGCGGCCTCCTCCGAGCAGTACTTC
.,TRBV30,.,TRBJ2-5,CAWSGGREVETQYF,TGTGCCTGGAGTGGTGGCAGGGAGGTAGAGACCCAGTACTTC
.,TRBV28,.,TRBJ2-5,CASSFSNYLQETQYF,TGTGCCAGCAGTTTTTCCAACTATCTACAAGAGACCCAGTACTTC
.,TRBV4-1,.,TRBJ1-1,CASSQETEGLGTEAFF,TGCGCCAGCAGCCAAGAAACCGAGGGCTTGGGCACTGAAGCTTTCTTT
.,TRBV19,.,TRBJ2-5,CASSPRTVHKETQYF,TGTGCCAGTAGCCCCCGGACAGTCCATAAAGAGACCCAGTACTTC
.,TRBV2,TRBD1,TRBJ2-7,CASRVTGGPIYEQYF,TGTGCCAGCAGGGTAACAGGGGGACCTATCTACGAGCAGTACTTC
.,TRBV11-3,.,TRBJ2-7,CASSLDRGDNSYEQYF,TGTGCCAGCAGCTTAGACAGGGGGGACAACTCCTACGAGCAGTACTTC
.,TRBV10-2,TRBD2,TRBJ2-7,CATQMGLAGGESYEQYF,TGCGCCACCCAAATGGGACTAGCGGGAGGGGAGTCCTACGAGCAGTACTTC
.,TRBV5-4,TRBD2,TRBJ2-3,CASSPSGREGTDTQYF,TGTGCCAGCAGCCCTAGCGGGAGGGAAGGGACAGATACGCAGTATTTT
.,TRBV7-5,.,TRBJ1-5,CARSWTGHSNQPQHF,TGTGCCAGAAGCTGGACAGGACATAGCAATCAGCCCCAGCATTTT
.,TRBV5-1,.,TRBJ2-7,CASREKGPTSYEQYF,TGCGCCAGCAGAGAAAAGGGGCCGACCTCCTACGAGCAGTACTTC
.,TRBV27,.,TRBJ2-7,CASSLYGEQYF,TGTGCCAGCAGTTTATACGGCGAGCAGTACTTC
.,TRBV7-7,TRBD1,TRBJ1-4,CASSFRQGEKLFF,TGTGCTAGCAGCTTTCGACAGGGTGAAAAACTGTTTTTT
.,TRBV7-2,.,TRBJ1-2,CASSLGGGGYGYTF,TGTGCCAGCAGCTTAGGGGGGGGAGGATATGGCTACACCTTC
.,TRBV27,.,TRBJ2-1,CASSLVSRVSWFF,TGTGCCAGCAGTTTAGTGAGCCGGGTCTCATGGTTCTTC